One and the same sample provided the 18 T cell receptor beta chains below, sequenced in a study of cytomegalovirus exposure and HLA in healthy donors. With 60 Vbeta and 13 Jbeta primers, the PCR was carried out. Generated by immunoSEQ multiplex PCR, the TCRdb table keeps only in-frame clones and is missing some. The sample lists tens of thousands of clones; roughly 90% were seen once. Sequenced material: PBMCs. Source of these receptors: a man aged 30-40 years in good health and CMV-seropositive.

This chain links TRBV30 with TRBJ1-2, with a possible D match to TRBD1 (6 bases). V gave up 2 bases and J gave up 7 bases, with 11 bases separating them. The germline V gene encodes CDR1 GTSNPN and CDR2 SVGIG (reference sequence). There are 12 residues in the CDR3. The CDR3 is CAWSTRTAGYTF. CDR3 DNA sequence: TGTGCCTGGAGTACTCGGACAGCTGGCTACACCTTC.

The chain combines TRBV19 with TRBJ2-3; 9 nucleotides line up with TRBD1. This CDR3 is built from 14 residues. Looked up from germline, CDR1 is LNHDA and CDR2 is SQIVND (reference sequence). The ends lost 5 bases at V and 5 bases at J; junction bases unmatched: 5. The CDR3 sequence: CASSPRQGGDTQYF. The CDR3 DNA is TGTGCCAGTAGTCCCAGACAGGGGGGAGATACGCAGTATTTT.

This chain links TRBV9 with TRBJ1-2, with 11 bases identical to TRBD1. Germline CDR1 SGDLS, CDR2 YYNGEE. CDR3 length equals 14 residues. J was trimmed by 7 bases and V by 4 bases; bases with no gene match: 6. This chain's CDR3 is CASSSRDRGFGYTF. The CDR3, as DNA: TGTGCCAGCAGCTCCCGGGACAGGGGGTTTGGCTACACCTTC.

The rearrangement links TRBV27 to TRBJ2-3; 10 bases agree with TRBD1. V was clipped by 6 bases and J by 3 bases; unmatched bases: 6. Germline V CDR1 and CDR2: MNHEY, SMNVEV (reference sequence). This CDR3 has 15 residues. DNA of the CDR3: TGTGCCAGCAGCTTGACAGGGGGCAGAACAGATACGCAGTATTTT. It yields the protein CASSLTGGRTDTQYF.

The chain couples TRBV9 to TRBJ2-7, with 8 bases fitting TRBD1. V trimming: 0 bases; J trimming: 3 bases; junction bases outside the gene matches: 5. This CDR3 comprises 15 residues. Looked up from germline, CDR1 is SGDLS and CDR2 is YYNGEE. CDR3 bases: TGTGCCAGCAGCGTAGCTGACAGGGGAGGCTACGAGCAGTACTTC. Translating gives CASSVADRGGYEQYF.

This chain links TRBV7-8 with TRBJ2-7, with TRBD2 matching over 7 bases. CDR1 is SGHVS and CDR2 is FQNEAQ in the germline V gene. The junction had 13 bases not matched to a gene; V was cut back by 5 bases and J by 6 bases. The CDR3 totals 15 residues. The CDR3 DNA reads TGTGCCAGCAGCGGAGGAATAGCGGGCCGGGGCGAGCAGTACTTC. This encodes CASSGGIAGRGEQYF.

This chain uses TRBV19 with TRBJ2-7; 8 nucleotides agree with TRBD1. Germline V gene sequence: CDR1 LNHDA, CDR2 SQIVND (reference sequence). CDR3 length equals 13 residues. The trim removed 6 bases at V and 7 bases at J, leaving 8 bases unmatched. CDR3 DNA: TGTGCCAGTAGCAGGACAGGGTTGGGGGAGCAGTACTTC. Protein product: CASSRTGLGEQYF.

The chain employs TRBV19 and TRBJ2-7; the D gene is possibly TRBD2 (7 bases). This CDR3 is 15 amino acids long. V lost 1 base, J lost 2 bases, and 12 bases lay in between. The germline V gene encodes CDR1 LNHDA and CDR2 SQIVND (reference sequence). CDR3 protein: CASSIGAGQTYEQYF. CDR3 bases: TGTGCCAGTAGTATAGGAGCGGGACAAACCTACGAGCAGTACTTC.

This chain joins TRBV5-5 and TRBJ2-1; D is possibly TRBD1 (5 bases). This CDR3 is 15 amino acids long. The V gene's germline CDR1 is SGHKS and CDR2 YYEKEE (reference sequence). Trimming removed 5 bases at V and 3 bases at J, with 15 bases between. The DNA for the CDR3 is TGTGCCAGCAGGCTTGGATCCAGGGACTACAATGAGCAGTTCTTC. This gives the protein CASRLGSRDYNEQFF.

The CDR3 DNA follows: TGCGCCAGCACCACCGGGGGAGGACAGGGAACCGGGACCCAGTACTTC. Encoded protein: CASTTGGGQGTGTQYF. This chain uses TRBV5-1 with TRBJ2-5; 8 nucleotides align to TRBD1. Germline CDR1 reads SGHRS; CDR2 reads YFSETQ. V shed 6 bases, J shed 7 bases, and the junction held 17 bases outside the gene matches. CDR3 length: 16 amino acids.

The chain is built from TRBV25-1 and TRBJ2-7; 9 bases match TRBD1. J gave up 4 bases and V 8 bases, and 9 bases lay outside the gene matches. CDR1 is MGHDK, CDR2 SYGVNS, per germline. The CDR3 has 14 residues. CDR3 region: CASADRGHSYEQYF. In DNA, the CDR3 is TGTGCCAGCGCGGACAGGGGCCATAGTTACGAGCAGTACTTC.

Remarks on this clone: An end of the junction does not agree with germline; a read error may underlie this. Other DNA sequences in this specimen translate into the identical CDR3. The V and J genes are TRBV28 and TRBJ2-1, with D perhaps matching TRBD2 (6 bases). The CDR3 sequence is 10 residues long. Germline CDR1 reads MDHEN; CDR2 reads SYDVKM. Written as DNA, the CDR3 is TGCGCCAGCGGGCGCAATGAGCAGTTCTTC. Translating gives CASGRNEQFF.

The chain recombines TRBV19 with TRBJ2-1, with 9 bases that match TRBD2. This CDR3 comprises 18 residues. The V gene end was trimmed by 2 bases and the J gene end by 5 bases; junction bases not matched to a gene: 13. Germline V gene data show CDR1 as LNHDA and CDR2 as SQIVND (reference sequence). The CDR3 DNA reads as TGTGCCAGTAGTATATATTGGGGCGGGAGGGTGCTCAACAATGAGCAGTTCTTC. Protein product: CASSIYWGGRVLNNEQFF.

The gene calls are TRBV7-2 and TRBJ2-7, with a tentative D call TRBD1 (6 bases). The ends were cut back, 5 bases at V and 1 base at J, with 12 bases in the middle. Germline CDR1 and CDR2: SGHTA and FQGNSA. This CDR3 contains 14 residues. CDR3: CASSLDSASYEQYF. The CDR3 DNA reads TGTGCCAGCAGCCTGGACAGTGCTTCCTACGAGCAGTACTTC. Supplemented by reference TRBV7-2 and TRBJ2-7, the full variable domain reads GAGVSQSPSNKVTEKGKDVELRCDPISGHTALYWYRQSLGQGLEFLIYFQGNSAPDKSGLPSDRFSAERTGGSVSTLTIQRTQQEDSAVYLCASSLDSASYEQYFGPGTRLTVT.

This chain joins TRBV5-1 and TRBJ2-5, with a possible D match to TRBD1 (6 bases). The CDR3 covers 13 residues. Germline CDR1 and CDR2: SGHRS and YFSETQ. Trimming took off 6 bases at V and 3 bases at J, with 12 bases between the two ends. The CDR3, as DNA: TGCGCCAGCAATCGGGACATTAAAGAGACCCAGTACTTC. It encodes CASNRDIKETQYF. Variable domain in full (rest from reference TRBV5-1 and TRBJ2-5): KAGVTQTPRYLIKTRGQQVTLSCSPISGHRSVSWYQQTPGQGLQFLFEYFSETQRNKGNFPGRFSGRQFSNSRSEMNVSTLELGDSALYLCASNRDIKETQYFGPGTRLLVL.

This clone showed up just a few times. The chain has TRBV19 and TRBJ2-1, with D tentatively TRBD1 (6 bases). The CDR3 loop spans 13 amino acids. The ends were cut back, 5 bases at V and 6 bases at J, with 11 bases in the middle. The germline V gene encodes CDR1 LNHDA and CDR2 SQIVND (reference sequence). CDR3 sequence: CASSSGQSNEQFF. The CDR3 nucleotides are TGTGCCAGTAGTTCCGGACAGAGCAATGAGCAGTTCTTC.

Of note for this clone: The same CDR3 is also encoded by other DNA sequences in this sample. This chain joins TRBV28 and TRBJ2-7; the match to TRBD1 covers 10 bases. CDR1 is MDHEN, CDR2 SYDVKM, per germline. This CDR3 region has 13 residues. Trimming took 6 bases from V and 3 from J; bases not matched to a gene: 2. The DNA for the CDR3 is TGTGCCAGCAGAGGGACAGGGGACTACGAGCAGTACTTC. It yields the protein CASRGTGDYEQYF.

Only one count was recorded for this clone. The chain carries TRBV5-4 and TRBJ2-4; 9 positions match TRBD1. CDR1 SGHNT and CDR2 YYREEE come from the germline V gene (reference sequence). This CDR3 spans 14 amino acids. V shed 4 bases and J 10 bases; nucleotides not matched to a gene: 9. The CDR3 is CASSEEQGALIQYF. For the CDR3, the DNA is TGTGCCAGCAGCGAGGAACAGGGGGCGCTTATTCAGTACTTC.